Sequencing of this TCR beta chain was carried out in a study of PD-1 blockade in classical Hodgkin lymphoma. Documented time point: newly diagnosed, previously untreated cHL patient sample. Thawed PBMCs supplied CD8+ T cells via magnetic negative selection. The table came from immunoSEQ multiplex PCR; TCRdb's copy has only in-frame clones and leaves some out. The sample lists some 5,400 clones, 85% to 90% seen once, with 20% to 25% in the top ten. This TCR derives from a human donor with classical Hodgkin lymphoma. Sequences were obtained from CD8+ T cells from blood.

The CDR3 coding sequence is TGTGCCAGCAGTCATAGGACAGCCACAGATACGCAGTATTTT. Translated, it gives CASSHRTATDTQYF. The chain links TRBV25-1 to TRBJ2-3; D might be TRBD1 (6 bases). Trimming removed 5 bases from V and 2 bases from J, with 11 bases in between. The CDR3 has 14 residues. From germline, CDR1 is MGHDK and CDR2 SYGVNS.